This T cell receptor (beta chain) was captured by sequencing in a study of CD4 T cells in relation to SARS-CoV-2 and coronaviruses. As for the study in general: ViraFEST: approximately eleven-day antigen culture of PBMCs, then TCR beta CDR3 sequencing.

General study findings and limits: No crossreactivity against non-spike viral proteins was tested here.

Points on this clone: Its antigen remains unknown.

This CDR3 contains 15 residues. The germline V gene has CDR1 LNHDA and CDR2 SQIVND (reference sequence). The V gene lost 8 bases and the J gene lost 2 bases, with 18 bases spanning the gap. Unexposed donor CD4+ T cells date from about 2011-2018, before the COVID-19 pandemic. After less than 11 days of culture, CD4+ T cells were isolated. Cells permitting, SARS-CoV-2 S/N and four cold-coronavirus spikes were tested on unexposed-donor CD4+ T cells. The data were produced by immunoSEQ multiplex PCR, yet TCRdb's version contains in-frame clones alone and is incomplete. The data hold about 29,000 clones, with less than 80% observed a single time.

V and J are TRBV19 and TRBJ1-2, with D unclear. This clonotype was obtained from a human donor in good health. Sequenced material: CD4+ T cells from PBMCs, cultured in vitro. The CDR3 sequence is CASATGWQQNYGYTF. DNA for the CDR3: TGTGCCAGTGCAACTGGATGGCAGCAAAACTATGGCTACACCTTC.